This T cell receptor beta chain came from a study of blood T cell repertoires in COVID-19. V lost 4 bases and J 5 bases, leaving 11 bases between the germline ends. The CDR3 has 13 residues. Germline V gene lookup returns CDR1 MNHNY and CDR2 SVGAGI (reference sequence). Assay used: immunoSEQ multiplex PCR; TCRdb lists only in-frame clones, some missing. The sample has about 230,000 clones, 80% to 90% seen once. This clonotype was sampled from a man in his forties with acute or convalescent COVID-19. The specimen was peripheral blood. V and J are TRBV6-6 and TRBJ1-1, with D hard to call. The DNA for the CDR3 is TGTGCCAGCAGTTCCCGAGGAGGGACTGAAGCTTTCTTT. Translated, it gives CASSSRGGTEAFF.